The TCR beta chain described here comes from a study of chemoradiotherapy in HPV16-positive cancers. Study-level information: Functional T-cell assays on two HPV16-positive patients' cells defined candidate HPV-specific clones and common TCR motifs.

The CDR3 has 14 residues. TCRdb keeps only in-frame clones here, not all; method: immunoSEQ multiplex PCR. The sample includes 9,000 to 15,000 clones, more than 65% seen only once; the top ten take roughly 2.2%. This clone turned up a few times. This sequence joins TRBV21-1 and TRBJ1-2; the table's D call, TRBD1, has no DNA check behind it. TRBV21-1 is a recognized pseudogene. This TCR was recovered from a human donor with HPV-associated anogenital cancer. This sample was gathered from a patient who underwent chemoradiotherapy. The CDR3 loop reads CASRKTDRLHGYTF. Written as DNA, the CDR3 is TGTGCCAGCAGAAAAACGGACAGGCTCCATGGCTACACCTTC.